The 10 T cell receptor beta chains in this list originate from one sample, sequenced in a study of cytomegalovirus exposure and HLA in healthy donors. It was with 60 Vbeta and 13 Jbeta primers that the PCR ran. TCRdb's copy holds only in-frame clones and misses some; the assay was immunoSEQ multiplex PCR. The sample records fewer than 150,000 clones, about four fifths being singletons. Material for sequencing was PBMCs. Every receptor here comes from a man aged 25 to 40 in good health and CMV-seronegative.

J is TRBJ1-2 and V is TRBV4-1, with 10 nucleotides matching TRBD1. Looked up from germline, CDR1 is MGHRA and CDR2 is YSYEKL. The CDR3 loop spans 14 amino acids. J was trimmed by 8 bases and V by 1 base; bases with no gene match: 4. DNA for the CDR3: TGCGCCAGCAGCCAAGGACAGGGGGCGAGGGGCTACACCTTC. Protein product: CASSQGQGARGYTF.

The gene calls are TRBV7-9 and TRBJ1-1; 7 bases line up with TRBD1. J was trimmed by 1 base and V by 1 base; bases with no gene match: 6. The CDR3 has 16 residues. Germline V gene sequence: CDR1 SEHNR, CDR2 FQNEAQ (reference sequence). The DNA of the CDR3 is TGTGCCAGCAGCTTAGTTCCGGGACAGAGGAACACTGAAGCTTTCTTT. Translated, it gives CASSLVPGQRNTEAFF.

This clone was seen once. The chain links TRBV6-1 to TRBJ1-5; D uncertain. CDR1 MNHNS and CDR2 SASEGT come from the germline V gene. V dropped 1 base and J dropped 0 bases, with 4 bases sitting between them. This CDR3 has 14 residues. CDR3 sequence (DNA): TGTGCCAGCAGTGAAGTAATTAGCAATCAGCCCCAGCATTTT. Translating gives CASSEVISNQPQHF.

The chain links TRBV29-1 to TRBJ2-2, with 12 bases lining up with TRBD2. V gave up 6 bases and J gave up 4 bases; unmatched junction bases: 9. From germline, CDR1 is SQVTM and CDR2 ANQGSEA. The CDR3 is 16 residues long. The CDR3 is CSVRLAGASVTGELFF. The CDR3 DNA sequence: TGCAGCGTACGACTAGCGGGAGCCTCGGTCACCGGGGAGCTGTTTTTT.

V gene TRBV6-1 combines with J gene TRBJ1-1, with D possibly being TRBD1 (5 bases). The CDR3 is 15 amino acids. Germline V gene data show CDR1 as MNHNS and CDR2 as SASEGT. The V gene lost 1 base and the J gene lost 0 bases, with 9 bases spanning the gap. This CDR3 is CASSEESGMNTEAFF. The CDR3 DNA reads as TGTGCCAGCAGTGAAGAGTCAGGGATGAACACTGAAGCTTTCTTT.

This clone was picked up a small number of times. CDR3 loop: CASSLGVQGSTDTQYF. Written as DNA, the CDR3 is TGTGCCAGTAGCCTGGGTGTACAGGGGAGCACAGATACGCAGTATTTT. The gene calls are TRBV19 and TRBJ2-3; 7 bases are shared with TRBD1. The J segment lost 0 bases and the V segment lost 6 bases, leaving 9 bases of the junction unmatched. The CDR3 has 16 residues. In germline, CDR1 is LNHDA, CDR2 SQIVND (reference sequence).

CDR3 DNA sequence: TGTGCCTGGAGTGTACTCTGGGCGGGAGGGCCCTCAGCCAAAAACATTCAGTACTTC. Protein sequence: CAWSVLWAGGPSAKNIQYF. The V gene is TRBV30, the J gene TRBJ2-4; 9 nucleotides match TRBD2. This CDR3 contains 19 residues. The V gene's germline CDR1 is GTSNPN and CDR2 SVGIG (reference sequence). Germline trimming cut 0 bases from V and 0 bases from J; bases unmatched to any gene: 12. Using reference TRBV30 and TRBJ2-4 for the parts outside the CDR3, the full variable domain is SQTIHQWPATLVQPVGSPLSLECTVEGTSNPNLYWYRQAAGRGLQLLFYSVGIGQISSEVPQNLSASRPQDRQFILSSKKLLLSDSGFYLCAWSVLWAGGPSAKNIQYFGAGTRLSVL.

The chain employs TRBV16 and TRBJ1-1; 8 positions agree with TRBD1. V was pared by 6 bases and J by 4 bases, with 4 bases of the junction left unmatched. Germline CDR1 is KGHSY and CDR2 is FQNENV. The length of the CDR3 is 13 residues. This CDR3 is CASSRTGGTEAFF. The CDR3 DNA reads TGTGCCAGCAGTCGAACAGGGGGCACTGAAGCTTTCTTT.

This clone was picked up one time. The V call is TRBV28, the J call TRBJ1-2, with TRBD1 identical over 8 bases. The germline V gene has CDR1 MDHEN and CDR2 SYDVKM. V was pared by 5 bases and J by 4 bases, with 3 bases of the junction left unmatched. The CDR3 has 13 residues. The CDR3, as DNA: TGTGCCAGCAGTCGGACAGGGAGCTATGGCTACACCTTC. Its translation: CASSRTGSYGYTF.

The V and J genes are TRBV5-1 and TRBJ1-6; TRBD1 matches 8 bases. Germline CDR1 and CDR2: SGHRS and YFSETQ. J lost 16 bases, V lost 3 bases, and 6 bases had no gene match. This CDR3 is built from 12 residues. CDR3 sequence (DNA): TGCGCCAGCAGCTGGACAGGGCAGGGGCTCCACTTT. Protein sequence: CASSWTGQGLHF.